The T cell receptor (beta chain) under discussion was sequenced for a study of cytomegalovirus exposure and HLA in healthy donors. Method: immunoSEQ multiplex PCR; TCRdb's copy keeps in-frame clones and lacks some. This table has tens of thousands of clones, 85% to 90% appearing once. CDR3 length equals 11 residues. Germline V CDR1 and CDR2: MNHEY, SVGAGI. The V segment lost 6 bases and the J segment 9 bases; nucleotides outside the gene matches: 4. Whole-study results and caveats: For most TCR sequences rarity was the rule, although some public TCRs occurred in many donors. Listed as cytomegalovirus-associated were 150 to 200 TCR beta chains. In a later analysis, first-cohort TCR clusters were found to tend to co-occur in the 130 or so validation repertoires.

On this clone: The target antigen is unknown.

The chain recombines TRBV6-5 with TRBJ2-7; 8 nucleotides line up with TRBD1. This sequence originates from a young woman in good health and CMV-seronegative. Sequencing was done on a sample of PBMCs. CDR3 in amino acids: CASSAGGGQYF. The CDR3 bases are TGTGCCAGCAGCGCAGGGGGCGGGCAGTACTTC.